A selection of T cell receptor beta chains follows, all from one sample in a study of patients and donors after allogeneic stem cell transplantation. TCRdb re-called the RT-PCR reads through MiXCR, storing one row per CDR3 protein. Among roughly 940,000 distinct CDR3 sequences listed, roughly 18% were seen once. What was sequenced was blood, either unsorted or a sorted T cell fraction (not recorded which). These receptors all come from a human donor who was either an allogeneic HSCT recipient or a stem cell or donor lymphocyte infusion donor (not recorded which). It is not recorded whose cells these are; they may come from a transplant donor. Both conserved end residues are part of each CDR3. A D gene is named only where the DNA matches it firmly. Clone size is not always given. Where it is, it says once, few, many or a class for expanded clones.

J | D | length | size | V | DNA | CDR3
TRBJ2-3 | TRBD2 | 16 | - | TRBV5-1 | TGCGCCAGCAGCTCGGGACTAGCGGAGTTCACAGATACGCAGTATTTT | CASSSGLAEFTDTQYF
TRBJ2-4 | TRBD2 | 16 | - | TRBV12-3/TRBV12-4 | TGTGCCAGCAGTTCGACGCGGCCGGGAGGCAAAAACATTCAGTACTTC | CASSSTRPGGKNIQYF
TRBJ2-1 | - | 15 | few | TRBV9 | TGTGCCAGCAGCCCGACGGCTGGGTCCTACAATGAGCAGTTCTTC | CASSPTAGSYNEQFF
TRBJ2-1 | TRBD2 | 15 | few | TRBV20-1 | TGCAGTGCTGTCGAGACTAGCGGGGGGGCCGTTGAGCAGTTCTTC | CSAVETSGGAVEQFF
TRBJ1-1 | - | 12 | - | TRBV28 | TGTGCCAGCAGTTGGAGAGGACCTGAAGCTTTCTTT | CASSWRGPEAFF
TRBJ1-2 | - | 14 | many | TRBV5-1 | TGTGCCAGCAGCTTAGAGGGGGGGGGCTATGGCTACACCTTC | CASSLEGGGYGYTF
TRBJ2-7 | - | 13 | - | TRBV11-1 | TGTGCCAGCAGCTTAGAGGCCGGGACAAGGGGGTACTTC | CASSLEAGTRGYF
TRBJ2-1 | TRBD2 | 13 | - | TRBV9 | TGTGCCAGCCAGACTAGCGGGAGTCGTCATCTGTTCTTC | CASQTSGSRHLFF
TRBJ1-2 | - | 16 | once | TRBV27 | TGTGCCAGCAAATCCGTAGGTCGGGACCAGGACGATGGCTACACCTTC | CASKSVGRDQDDGYTF
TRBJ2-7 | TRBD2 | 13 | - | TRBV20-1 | TGCAGTGCTAGAGTGGCGGGGGGACGCGAGCAGTACTTC | CSARVAGGREQYF
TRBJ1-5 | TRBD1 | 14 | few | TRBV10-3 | TGTGCCATCAGAGAAGGGGGCGTACATCAGCCCCAGCATTTT | CAIREGGVHQPQHF
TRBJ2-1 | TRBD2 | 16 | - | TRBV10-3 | TGTGCCATCAGCGCTAGCGGGGGGGCCGGTTACAATGAGCAGTTCTTC | CAISASGGAGYNEQFF
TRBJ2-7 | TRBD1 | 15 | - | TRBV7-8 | TGTGCCAGCAGCTTCCGGGACAGGGGGTGGCACGAGCAGTACTTC | CASSFRDRGWHEQYF
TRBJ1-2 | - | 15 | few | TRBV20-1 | TGCAGTGCTAGAGTGACACCCCTCCGGGACTATGGCTACACCTTC | CSARVTPLRDYGYTF
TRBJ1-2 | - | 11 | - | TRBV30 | TGTGCCTGGAGTGTAATTCGTGGCTACACCTTC | CAWSVIRGYTF
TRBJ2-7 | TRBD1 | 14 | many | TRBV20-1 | TGCAGTGCTAGATCCGGCGGGACAGGGAACGAGCAGTACTTC | CSARSGGTGNEQYF
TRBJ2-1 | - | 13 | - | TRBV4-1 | TGCGCCAGCAGCCAATCAAACAGCAATGAGCAGTTCTTC | CASSQSNSNEQFF
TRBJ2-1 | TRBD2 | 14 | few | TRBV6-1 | TGTGCCAGCACGGGGGGAATGGGGGGCAATGAGCAGTTCTTC | CASTGGMGGNEQFF
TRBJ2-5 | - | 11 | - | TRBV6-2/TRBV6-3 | TGTGCCAGCAGGGACGAAGAGACCCAGTACTTC | CASRDEETQYF
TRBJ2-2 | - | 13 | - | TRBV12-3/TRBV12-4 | TGTGCCAGCAGTTTTTGGGCCACCGGGGAGCTGTTTTTT | CASSFWATGELFF
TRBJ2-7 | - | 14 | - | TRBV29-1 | TGCAGCGTCCGGTTGGGGCAGGGAGACTACGAGCAGTACTTC | CSVRLGQGDYEQYF
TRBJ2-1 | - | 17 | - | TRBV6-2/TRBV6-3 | TGTGCCAGCAGTTACTCGATCGGGCGGAGCTCCTACAATGAGCAGTTCTTC | CASSYSIGRSSYNEQFF
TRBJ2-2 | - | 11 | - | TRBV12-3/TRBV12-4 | TGTGCCACCTTTTTCGCCGGGGAGCTGTTTTTT | CATFFAGELFF
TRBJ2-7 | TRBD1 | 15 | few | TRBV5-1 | TGCGCCAGCAGCTTGGGGACAGGCGGTGGCTACGAGCAGTACTTC | CASSLGTGGGYEQYF
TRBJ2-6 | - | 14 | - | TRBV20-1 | TGCAGTTCCGATGGGGCAGCTGGGGCCAACGTCCTGACTTTC | CSSDGAAGANVLTF
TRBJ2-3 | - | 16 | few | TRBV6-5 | TGTGCCAGCAGTTACGATTCCGGGACCTACACAGATACGCAGTATTTT | CASSYDSGTYTDTQYF
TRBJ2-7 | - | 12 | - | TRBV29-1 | TGCAGCGTTCTGCTGGTGACCTACGAGCAGTACTTC | CSVLLVTYEQYF
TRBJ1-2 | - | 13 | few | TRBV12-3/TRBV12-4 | TGTGCCAGCAGTCCGGACGGTATCTATGGCTACACCTTC | CASSPDGIYGYTF
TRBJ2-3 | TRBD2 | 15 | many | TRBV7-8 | TGTGCCAGCAGCATACTAGCGGGGGGGACAGATACGCAGTATTTT | CASSILAGGTDTQYF
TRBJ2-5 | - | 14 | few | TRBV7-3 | TGTGCCAGCAGCCCCGGCAGGGCCGAAGAGACCCAGTACTTC | CASSPGRAEETQYF
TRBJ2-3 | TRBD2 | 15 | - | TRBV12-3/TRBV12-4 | TGTGCCAGCAGCCGAGTGGCGGGAGCGATAGATACGCAGTATTTT | CASSRVAGAIDTQYF
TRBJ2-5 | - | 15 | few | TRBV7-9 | TGTGCCAGCAGCTTAGATCCACGGGAAAGGGAGACCCAGTACTTC | CASSLDPRERETQYF
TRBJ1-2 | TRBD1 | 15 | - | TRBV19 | TGTGCCAGTAGTATAGTGGGACAGGGGGTGGATGGCTACACCTTC | CASSIVGQGVDGYTF
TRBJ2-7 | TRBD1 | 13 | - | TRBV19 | TGTGCCAGCGGACAGGGGGAAGACTACGAGCAGTACTTC | CASGQGEDYEQYF
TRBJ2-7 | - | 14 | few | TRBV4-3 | TGCGCCAGCAGCCAGGTCCCCCGGGTCGGCGAGCAGTACTTC | CASSQVPRVGEQYF
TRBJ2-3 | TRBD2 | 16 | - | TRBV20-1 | TGCAGTGCTAGAACTACCTGGCGGGGGGCCGTCGATACGCAGTATTTT | CSARTTWRGAVDTQYF
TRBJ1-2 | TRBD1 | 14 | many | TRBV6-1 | TGTGCCAGCAGTGGGACAGGCGCTAACTATGGCTACACCTTC | CASSGTGANYGYTF
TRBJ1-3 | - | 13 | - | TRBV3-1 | TGTGCCAGCAGCCAGGGGATGGGAAACACCATATATTTT | CASSQGMGNTIYF
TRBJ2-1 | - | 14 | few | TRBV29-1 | TGCAGCGTGGGGGGCGGGAGTCCCTACAATGAGCAGTTCTTC | CSVGGGSPYNEQFF
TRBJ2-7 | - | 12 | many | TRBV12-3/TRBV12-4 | TGTGCCAGCAGTTTCTCGGATTACGAGCAGTACTTC | CASSFSDYEQYF
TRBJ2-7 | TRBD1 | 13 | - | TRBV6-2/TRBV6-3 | TGTGCCGCCACAGGGGCCTACACCTACGAGCAGTACTTC | CAATGAYTYEQYF